Described below is a single T cell receptor beta chain sequence and its context. Germline V lookup: CDR1 MDHEN, CDR2 SYDVKM. Trimming cost V 4 bases and J 4 bases, with 19 bases left between them. This CDR3 is 16 amino acids long. The source of the sample is a study of shared clonotypes between healthy human individuals. Data came from immunoSEQ multiplex PCR; TCRdb stores just in-frame clones and leaves some out. The table has about 1.1 million clones, roughly 74% seen once. This chain joins TRBV28 and TRBJ1-2; D gene unclear. The clonotype comes from a man between 18 and 35 years old in good health. Some clones in this sample may be carry-over from other donors' samples. Sequencing input: memory CD4+ T cells from PBMCs. Sample subset: CD45RA-negative fraction. The DNA for the CDR3 is TGTGCCAGCAGTTATCGGGCGTCCGGACTTGGCTATGGCTACACCTTC. It translates to CASSYRASGLGYGYTF.